The next 23 T cell receptor beta chains were all read from a single sample in a study of spatial heterogeneity in lung cancer. Regarding the study as a whole: Counts of expanded intratumoral alpha and beta TCRs tracked tumor mutation counts.

Sample time point: sample taken at primary tumor resection. For these receptors, no antigen is known. TCRdb processed the 5' RACE reads anew with MiXCR; each CDR3 protein has one entry. This sample has about 27,000 distinct CDR3 sequences, with around 7% found just once. The sequences come from lung tumor tissue, collected at surgery. The receptor set was obtained from a male donor with early-stage non-small cell lung cancer.

This clonotype came up many times. The chain employs TRBV27 and TRBJ2-3; 9 bases align to TRBD2. The CDR3 runs to 17 residues. The germline V gene has CDR1 MNHEY and CDR2 SMNVEV (reference sequence). The V and J ends lost 1 base and 1 base, in that order; junction bases with no gene match: 6. The DNA of the CDR3 is TGTGCCAGCAGTTTATTTTCTAGCGGGGATCGCACAGATACGCAGTATTTT. Its translation: CASSLFSSGDRTDTQYF.

By its share, this clonotype is medium-sized. The chain couples TRBV28 to TRBJ2-3, with D tentatively TRBD1 or TRBD2 (5 bases each). Germline V CDR1 and CDR2: MDHEN, SYDVKM. V lost 5 bases and J lost 6, with 18 bases in between. The CDR3 contains 15 residues. In DNA, the CDR3 is TGTGCCAGCAGTCCCTCCGGGGCCCCGTCGGATACGCAGTATTTT. This gives the protein CASSPSGAPSDTQYF.

This clonotype was found many times. The chain uses TRBV5-1 and TRBJ2-5; tentative D call: TRBD1 (6 bases). CDR1 and CDR2 (germline): SGHRS, YFSETQ. The CDR3 length is 14 residues. The V and J ends lost 4 bases and 2 bases respectively, with 12 bases between them. In nucleotides, the CDR3 is TGCGCCAGCAGCCCAGGACAGTTACAAGAGACCCAGTACTTC. Encoded protein: CASSPGQLQETQYF.

This clonotype was recorded at least ten times. This chain joins TRBV7-2 and TRBJ1-3; D ambiguous. CDR3 size: 13 residues. Germline-derived CDR1 and CDR2 are SGHTA and FQGNSA. The V end lost 6 bases, the J end lost 2 bases, and 8 bases lay between the germline ends. CDR3 sequence: CASSQVTGNTIYF. The CDR3 bases are TGTGCCAGCAGTCAGGTTACTGGAAACACCATATATTTT.

Here the CDR3 DNA reads TGTGCCAGCAGCAGGGGACAGGATGCCGAGACCCAGTACTTC. Translation gives CASSRGQDAETQYF. V usage is TRBV4-2 and J usage is TRBJ2-5; 8 positions match TRBD1. V dropped 5 bases and J dropped 5; count of bases not matched to a gene: 7. The CDR3 sequence is 14 residues long. CDR1 is LGHNA, CDR2 YNFKEQ, per germline.

This clonotype was seen ten or more times. V and J are TRBV7-2 and TRBJ1-6; no firm D call. Germline CDR1 reads SGHTA; CDR2 reads FQGNSA. Trimming cost V 5 bases and J 8 bases, with 10 bases left between them. The CDR3 runs to 13 residues. CDR3 coding DNA: TGTGCCAGCAGCACCAGGAGGGATTCACCCCTCCACTTT. This gives the protein CASSTRRDSPLHF. Based on the CDR3 plus reference TRBV7-2 and TRBJ1-6, the full variable domain is GAGVSQSPSNKVTEKGKDVELRCDPISGHTALYWYRQSLGQGLEFLIYFQGNSAPDKSGLPSDRFSAERTGGSVSTLTIQRTQQEDSAVYLCASSTRRDSPLHFGNGTRLTVT.

This chain links TRBV20-1 with TRBJ2-3, with 15 nucleotides matching TRBD2. Germline V gene data show CDR1 as DFQATT and CDR2 as SNEGSKA (reference sequence). J gave up 0 bases and V 0 bases, and 7 bases lay outside the gene matches. CDR3 length: 19 amino acids. The CDR3, as DNA: TGCAGTGCTAGAGATGCCCGGACTAGCGGGGGGGCTAGCACAGATACGCAGTATTTT. Translated, it gives CSARDARTSGGASTDTQYF.

Ten or more counts support this clonotype. As DNA, the CDR3 is TGTGCCAGCAGCCCCACCGGGAGCTCCTACGAGCAGTACTTC. It codes for CASSPTGSSYEQYF. The chain is built from TRBV27 and TRBJ2-7, with a weak D call TRBD2 (6 bases). CDR3 length: 14 amino acids. With 6 bases removed from V and 0 bases from J, the gap between germline ends came to 12 bases. CDR1 is MNHEY, CDR2 SMNVEV, per germline (reference sequence).

The chain recombines TRBV5-6 with TRBJ2-3; 13 bases agree with TRBD2. With V trimmed by 6 bases and J by 3 bases, 4 bases remained unmatched. The CDR3 runs 15 residues. Germline loops: CDR1 SGHDT, CDR2 YYEEEE. CDR3 amino acids: CASTRTSGGTDTQYF. CDR3 nucleotides: TGTGCCAGCACAAGGACTAGCGGGGGTACAGATACGCAGTATTTT.

This clonotype was detected many times. This chain links TRBV4-1 with TRBJ2-5; perhaps TRBD1 as D (6 bases). With 0 bases removed from V and 5 bases from J, the gap between germline ends came to 10 bases. The CDR3 is 14 amino acids. Germline assignment: CDR1 MGHRA and CDR2 YSYEKL. The CDR3 DNA reads TGCGCCAGCAGCCAAGATCGAGGGGGTGAGACCCAGTACTTC. This gives the protein CASSQDRGGETQYF.

This clonotype was seen a handful of times. The CDR3 is CASSLDTGRTDTQYF. In DNA, the CDR3 is TGTGCCAGCAGCTTAGACACAGGACGAACAGATACGCAGTATTTT. The chain combines TRBV7-2 with TRBJ2-3; maybe TRBD1 (5 bases). Germline CDR1 is SGHTA and CDR2 is FQGNSA. V was cut by 1 base and J by 3 bases, with 11 bases left in between. CDR3 length: 15 residues.

This clonotype was counted many times. The chain recombines TRBV7-6 with TRBJ1-4; the match to TRBD1 covers 7 bases. V dropped 0 bases and J dropped 4; count of bases not matched to a gene: 2. This CDR3 spans 15 amino acids. CDR1 is SGHVS and CDR2 is FNYEAQ in the germline V gene. The CDR3 spells CASSLAGQRNEKLFF. The CDR3 bases are TGTGCCAGCAGCTTAGCGGGACAGCGTAATGAAAAACTGTTTTTT.

This clonotype occurred many times. V and J are TRBV3-1 and TRBJ2-3; D remains unclear. CDR1 is LGHDT and CDR2 is YNNKEL in the germline V gene (reference sequence). This CDR3 is built from 13 residues. V lost 4 bases and J lost 5, with 10 bases in between. The CDR3 spells CASSPPGQDTQYF. DNA for the CDR3: TGTGCCAGCAGCCCCCCCGGGCAAGATACGCAGTATTTT.

The sample holds many counts of this clonotype. The V and J genes are TRBV7-9 and TRBJ1-4; D possibly corresponds to TRBD1 (5 bases). CDR3 length: 16 amino acids. Trimming pared 5 bases from V and 2 bases from J, leaving 15 bases between. From germline, CDR1 is SEHNR and CDR2 FQNEAQ (reference sequence). Here the CDR3 DNA reads TGTGCCAGCAGCCCATGGTCAGGGAAGACTAATGAAAAACTGTTTTTT. Protein product: CASSPWSGKTNEKLFF.

This clonotype was picked up many times. The V gene is TRBV7-2, the J gene TRBJ2-1, with 7 bases identical to TRBD1. Germline V gives CDR1 SGHTA, CDR2 FQGNSA. V shed 5 bases, J shed 3 bases, and the junction held 4 bases outside the gene matches. The CDR3 length is 14 residues. CDR3 in DNA: TGTGCCAGCAGCCTCGGGACAGACTACAATGAGCAGTTCTTC. It is translated as CASSLGTDYNEQFF.

The chain couples TRBV2 to TRBJ2-5, with D unclear. This CDR3 is built from 14 residues. CDR1 and CDR2 (germline): SNHLY, FYNNEI. The V and J ends lost 1 base and 2 bases respectively, with 8 bases between them. The CDR3 reads CASSEGLSQETQYF. The CDR3 nucleotides are TGTGCCAGCAGTGAAGGATTGTCGCAAGAGACCCAGTACTTC.

In its sample, this clonotype was seen many times. The J gene is TRBJ2-3, the V gene TRBV27; a possible D gene is TRBD2 (6 bases). With 5 bases removed from V and 2 bases from J, the gap between germline ends came to 11 bases. This CDR3 is built from 14 residues. CDR1 and CDR2 (germline): MNHEY, SMNVEV (reference sequence). The CDR3 DNA is TGTGCCAGCAGTAGAACGGGGGTCACAGATACGCAGTATTTT. It codes for CASSRTGVTDTQYF.

In this sample, this clonotype turned up a few times. The V call is TRBV6-2 or TRBV6-3, the J call TRBJ2-4, with D maybe TRBD2 (5 bases). The V and J ends lost 2 bases and 8 bases respectively, with 40 bases between them. This CDR3 has 23 residues. Germline V lookup: CDR1 MNHEY, CDR2 SVGEGT. In DNA form, the CDR3 reads TGTGCCAGCAGTTACCCTCCCCAGTACGTTGGGCAAATTCGTTGGCTTTGGACTGACATTCAGTACTTC. Translated: CASSYPPQYVGQIRWLWTDIQYF.

This clonotype has more than one count but fewer than ten. The chain has TRBV20-1 and TRBJ2-3; 9 bases align to TRBD2. J lost 0 bases, V lost 6 bases, and 10 bases had no gene match. The CDR3 runs 16 residues. From germline, CDR1 is DFQATT and CDR2 SNEGSKA (reference sequence). CDR3 bases: TGCAGTGCCTCCGGGGCGGGGGGGCCTAGCACAGATACGCAGTATTTT. It encodes CSASGAGGPSTDTQYF.

This clonotype was counted ten times or more. The chain carries TRBV20-1 and TRBJ2-7; TRBD2 matches 8 bases. Looked up from germline, CDR1 is DFQATT and CDR2 is SNEGSKA (reference sequence). The length of the CDR3 is 13 residues. Losses at the gene ends were 3 bases for V and 9 bases for J; bases not matched to a gene: 10. The CDR3 reads CSASPSGLLGQYF. DNA for the CDR3: TGCAGTGCTAGCCCTAGCGGGCTACTAGGGCAGTACTTC.

This clonotype was seen at least ten times. This rearrangement joins TRBV28 to TRBJ2-5; TRBD2 is a possible D gene (5 bases). V lost 4 bases to trimming and J lost 5 bases, with 14 bases between them. Germline CDR1 reads MDHEN; CDR2 reads SYDVKM. The length of the CDR3 is 14 residues. The CDR3 spells CASSSSGKEETQYF. The CDR3, as DNA: TGTGCCAGCAGTTCCTCGGGGAAGGAGGAGACCCAGTACTTC. The full variable domain, completed using reference TRBV28 and TRBJ2-5, is DVKVTQSSRYLVKRTGEKVFLECVQDMDHENMFWYRQDPGLGLRLIYFSYDVKMKEKGDIPEGYSVSREKKERFSLILESASTNQTSMYLCASSSSGKEETQYFGPGTRLLVL.

This clonotype was seen at least ten times. The chain links TRBV7-6 to TRBJ2-5; D unresolved. The CDR3 contains 13 residues. Germline-derived CDR1 and CDR2 are SGHVS and FNYEAQ. V lost 3 bases and J lost 1, with 6 bases in between. The CDR3 nucleotides read TGTGCCAGCAGCTTCTCCTTCCAAGAGACCCAGTACTTC. It specifies CASSFSFQETQYF.

The rearrangement links TRBV6-5 to TRBJ2-2; 12 nucleotides agree with TRBD1. This CDR3 region has 16 residues. The J segment lost 4 bases and the V segment lost 6 bases, leaving 6 bases of the junction unmatched. The germline V gene has CDR1 MNHEY and CDR2 SVGAGI. The CDR3 spells CASSPGQGAGTGELFF. The CDR3, as DNA: TGTGCCAGCAGCCCGGGACAGGGGGCAGGCACCGGGGAGCTGTTTTTT.